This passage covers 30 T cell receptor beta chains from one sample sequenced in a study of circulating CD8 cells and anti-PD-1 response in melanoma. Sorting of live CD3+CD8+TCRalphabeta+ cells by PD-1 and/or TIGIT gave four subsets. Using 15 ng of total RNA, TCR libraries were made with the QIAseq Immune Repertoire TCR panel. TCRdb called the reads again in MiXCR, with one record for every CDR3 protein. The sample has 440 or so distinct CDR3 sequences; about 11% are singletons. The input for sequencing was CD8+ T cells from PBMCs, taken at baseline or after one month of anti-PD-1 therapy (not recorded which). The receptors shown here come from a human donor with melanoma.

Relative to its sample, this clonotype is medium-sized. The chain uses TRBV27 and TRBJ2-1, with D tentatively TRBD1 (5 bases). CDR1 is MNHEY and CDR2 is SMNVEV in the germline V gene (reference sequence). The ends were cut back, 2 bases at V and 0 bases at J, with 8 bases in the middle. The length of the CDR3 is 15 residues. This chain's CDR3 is CASSLQGGSYNEQFF. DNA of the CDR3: TGTGCCAGCAGTTTACAGGGCGGCTCCTACAATGAGCAGTTCTTC.

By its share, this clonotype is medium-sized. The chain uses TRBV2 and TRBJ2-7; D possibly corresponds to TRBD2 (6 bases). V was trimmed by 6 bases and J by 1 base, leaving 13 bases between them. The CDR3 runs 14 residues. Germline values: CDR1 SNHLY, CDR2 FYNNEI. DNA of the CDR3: TGTGCCAGCAGCTCTAGCGTCGCGTCCTACGAGCAGTACTTC. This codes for CASSSSVASYEQYF. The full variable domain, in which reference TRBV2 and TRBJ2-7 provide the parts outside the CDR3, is EPEVTQTPSHQVTQMGQEVILRCVPISNHLYFYWYRQILGQKVEFLVSFYNNEISEKSEIFDDQFSVERPDGSNFTLKIRSTKLEDSAMYFCASSSSVASYEQYFGPGTRLTVT.

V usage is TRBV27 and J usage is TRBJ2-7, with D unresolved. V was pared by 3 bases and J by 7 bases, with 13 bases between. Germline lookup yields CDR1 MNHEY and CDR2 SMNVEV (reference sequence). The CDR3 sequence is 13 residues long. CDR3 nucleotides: TGTGCCAGCAGTTTCACTTCTGTAGGGGAGCAGTACTTC. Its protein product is CASSFTSVGEQYF.

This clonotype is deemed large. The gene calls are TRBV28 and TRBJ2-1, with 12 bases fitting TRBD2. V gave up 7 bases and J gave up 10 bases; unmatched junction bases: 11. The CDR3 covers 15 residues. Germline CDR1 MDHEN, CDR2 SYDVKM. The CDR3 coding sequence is TGTGCCAGCAAAAAACAACCAGGACTAGCGGGAGAGCAGTTCTTC. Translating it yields CASKKQPGLAGEQFF. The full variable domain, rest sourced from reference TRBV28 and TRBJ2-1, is DVKVTQSSRYLVKRTGEKVFLECVQDMDHENMFWYRQDPGLGLRLIYFSYDVKMKEKGDIPEGYSVSREKKERFSLILESASTNQTSMYLCASKKQPGLAGEQFFGPGTRLTVL.

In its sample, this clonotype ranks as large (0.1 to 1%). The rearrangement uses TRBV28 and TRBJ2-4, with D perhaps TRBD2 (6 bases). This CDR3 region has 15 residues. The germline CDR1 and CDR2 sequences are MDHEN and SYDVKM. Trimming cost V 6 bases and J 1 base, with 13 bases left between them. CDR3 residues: CASRNWEEAKNIQYF. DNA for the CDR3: TGTGCCAGCAGGAATTGGGAGGAGGCCAAAAACATTCAGTACTTC.

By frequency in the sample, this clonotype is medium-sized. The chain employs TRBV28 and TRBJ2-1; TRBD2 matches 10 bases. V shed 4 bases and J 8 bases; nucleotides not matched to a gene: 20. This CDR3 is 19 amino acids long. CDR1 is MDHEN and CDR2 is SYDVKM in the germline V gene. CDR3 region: CASSSIRPKSGRADDEQFF. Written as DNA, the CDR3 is TGTGCCAGCAGTTCAATACGGCCGAAGAGCGGGAGGGCCGACGATGAGCAGTTCTTC. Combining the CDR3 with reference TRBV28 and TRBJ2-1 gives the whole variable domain DVKVTQSSRYLVKRTGEKVFLECVQDMDHENMFWYRQDPGLGLRLIYFSYDVKMKEKGDIPEGYSVSREKKERFSLILESASTNQTSMYLCASSSIRPKSGRADDEQFFGPGTRLTVL.

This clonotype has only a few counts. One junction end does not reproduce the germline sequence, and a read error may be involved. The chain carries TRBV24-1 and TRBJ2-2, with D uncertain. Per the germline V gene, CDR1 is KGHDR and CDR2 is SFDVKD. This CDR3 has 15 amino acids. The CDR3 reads CATIPSGVNIGELFF. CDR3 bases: TGTGCCACCATCCCTTCTGGGGTCAACATCGGGGAGCTGTTTTTT.

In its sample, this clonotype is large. CDR3 residues: CASSSSAASYEQYF. In nucleotides, the CDR3 is TGTGCCAGCAGCTCTAGCGCCGCGTCCTACGAGCAGTACTTC. The gene calls are TRBV2 and TRBJ2-7; tentatively, D is TRBD2 (6 bases). Trimming pared 6 bases from V and 1 base from J, leaving 13 bases between. Germline-derived CDR1 and CDR2 are SNHLY and FYNNEI. This CDR3 has 14 amino acids.

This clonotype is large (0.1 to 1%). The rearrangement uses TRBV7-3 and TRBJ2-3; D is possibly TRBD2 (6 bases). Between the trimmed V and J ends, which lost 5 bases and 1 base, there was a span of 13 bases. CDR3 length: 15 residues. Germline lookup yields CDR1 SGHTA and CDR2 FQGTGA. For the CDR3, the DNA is TGTGCCAGCAGCCGGCTAGCGAAGGGCACAGATACGCAGTATTTT. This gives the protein CASSRLAKGTDTQYF. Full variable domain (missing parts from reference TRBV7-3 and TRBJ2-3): GAGVSQTPSNKVTEKGKYVELRCDPISGHTALYWYRQSLGQGPEFLIYFQGTGAADDSGLPNDRFFAVRPEGSVSTLKIQRTERGDSAVYLCASSRLAKGTDTQYFGPGTRLTVL.

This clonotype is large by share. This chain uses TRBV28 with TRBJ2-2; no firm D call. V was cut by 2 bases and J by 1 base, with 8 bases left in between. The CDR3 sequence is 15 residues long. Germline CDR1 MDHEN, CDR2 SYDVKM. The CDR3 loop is CASSLEVENTGELFF. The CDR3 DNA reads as TGTGCCAGCAGTTTAGAGGTTGAGAACACCGGGGAGCTGTTTTTT.

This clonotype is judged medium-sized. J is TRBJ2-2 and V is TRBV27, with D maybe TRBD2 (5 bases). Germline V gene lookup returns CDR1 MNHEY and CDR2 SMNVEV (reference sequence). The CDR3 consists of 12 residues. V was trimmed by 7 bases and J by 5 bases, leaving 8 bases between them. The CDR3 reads CASNGDTGELFF. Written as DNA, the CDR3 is TGTGCCAGCAACGGGGATACCGGGGAGCTGTTTTTT.

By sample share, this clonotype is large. As DNA, the CDR3 is TGCAGTGCGGAAAAGACTAGGTGGGGACGAGAGACCCAGTACTTC. Translation: CSAEKTRWGRETQYF. The chain combines TRBV20-1 with TRBJ2-5, with TRBD2 as a possible D gene (6 bases). CDR3 length equals 15 residues. V lost 6 bases to trimming and J lost 4 bases, with 21 bases between them. Looked up from germline, CDR1 is DFQATT and CDR2 is SNEGSKA (reference sequence).

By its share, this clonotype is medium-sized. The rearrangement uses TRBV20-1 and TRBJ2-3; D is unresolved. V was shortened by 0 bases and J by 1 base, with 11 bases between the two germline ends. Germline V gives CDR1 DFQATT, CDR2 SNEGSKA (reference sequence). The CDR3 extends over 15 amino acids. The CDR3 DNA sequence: TGCAGTGCTAGAGATCTGGGCACCCGCACAGATACGCAGTATTTT. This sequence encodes CSARDLGTRTDTQYF.

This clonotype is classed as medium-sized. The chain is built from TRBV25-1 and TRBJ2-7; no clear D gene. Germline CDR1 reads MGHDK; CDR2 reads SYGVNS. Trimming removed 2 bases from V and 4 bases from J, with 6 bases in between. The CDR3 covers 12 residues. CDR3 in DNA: TGTGCCAGCAGTGAAGCCCGTTACGAGCAGTACTTC. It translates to CASSEARYEQYF.

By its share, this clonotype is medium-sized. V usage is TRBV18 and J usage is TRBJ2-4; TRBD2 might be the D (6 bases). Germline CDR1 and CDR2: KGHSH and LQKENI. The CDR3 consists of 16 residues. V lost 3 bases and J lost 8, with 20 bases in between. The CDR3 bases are TGTGCCAGCTCACCTAGCGGTACACGGAGGAGGGACATTCAGTACTTC. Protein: CASSPSGTRRRDIQYF. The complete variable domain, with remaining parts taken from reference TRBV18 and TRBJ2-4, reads NAGVMQNPRHLVRRRGQEARLRCSPMKGHSHVYWYRQLPEEGLKFMVYLQKENIIDESGMPKERFSAEFPKEGPSILRIQQVVRGDSAAYFCASSPSGTRRRDIQYFGAGTRLSVL.

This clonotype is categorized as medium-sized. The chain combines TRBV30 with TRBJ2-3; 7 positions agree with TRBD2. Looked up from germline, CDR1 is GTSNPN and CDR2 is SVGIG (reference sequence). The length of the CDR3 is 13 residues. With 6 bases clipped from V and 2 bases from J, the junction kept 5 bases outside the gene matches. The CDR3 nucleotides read TGTGCCTGTCTAGCGGAGAACACAGATACGCAGTATTTT. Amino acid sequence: CACLAENTDTQYF.

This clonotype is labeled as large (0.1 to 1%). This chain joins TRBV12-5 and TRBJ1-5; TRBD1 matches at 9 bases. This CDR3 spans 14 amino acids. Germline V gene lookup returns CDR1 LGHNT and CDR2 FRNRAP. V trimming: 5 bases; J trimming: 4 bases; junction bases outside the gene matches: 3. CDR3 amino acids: CASGPGTGNQPQHF. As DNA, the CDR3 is TGTGCTAGTGGTCCCGGGACAGGGAATCAGCCCCAGCATTTT. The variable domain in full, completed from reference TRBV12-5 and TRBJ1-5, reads DARVTQTPRHKVTEMGQEVTMRCQPILGHNTVFWYRQTMMQGLELLAYFRNRAPLDDSGMPKDRFSAEMPDATLATLKIQPSEPRDSAVYFCASGPGTGNQPQHFGDGTRLSIL.

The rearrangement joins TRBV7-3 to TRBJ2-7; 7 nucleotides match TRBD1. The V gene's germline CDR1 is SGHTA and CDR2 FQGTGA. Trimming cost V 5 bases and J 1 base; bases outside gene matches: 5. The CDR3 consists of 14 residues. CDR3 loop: CASSPPGQSYEQYF. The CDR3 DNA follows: TGTGCCAGCAGCCCTCCGGGACAGTCCTACGAGCAGTACTTC.

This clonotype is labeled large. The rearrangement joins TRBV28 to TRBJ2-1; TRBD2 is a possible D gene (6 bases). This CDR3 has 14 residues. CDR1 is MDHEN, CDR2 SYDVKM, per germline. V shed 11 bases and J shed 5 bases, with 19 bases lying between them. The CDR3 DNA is TGTGCCGCTTCGGGGGTAGAAGGGGACAATGAGCAGTTCTTC. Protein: CAASGVEGDNEQFF.

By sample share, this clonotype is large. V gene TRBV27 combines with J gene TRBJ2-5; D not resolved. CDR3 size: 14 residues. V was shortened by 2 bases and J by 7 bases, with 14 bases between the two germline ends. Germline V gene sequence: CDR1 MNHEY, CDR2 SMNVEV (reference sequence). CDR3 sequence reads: CASSLGSGFATQYF. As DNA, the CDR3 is TGTGCCAGCAGTTTAGGATCAGGATTTGCGACCCAGTACTTC.

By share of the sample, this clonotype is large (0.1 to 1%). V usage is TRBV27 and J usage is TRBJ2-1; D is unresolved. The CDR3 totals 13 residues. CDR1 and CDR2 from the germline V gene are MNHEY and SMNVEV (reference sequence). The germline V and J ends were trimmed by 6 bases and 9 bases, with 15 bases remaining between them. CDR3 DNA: TGTGCCAGCAGCTTCACCGTGGGCGGTGAGCAGTTCTTC. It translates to CASSFTVGGEQFF.

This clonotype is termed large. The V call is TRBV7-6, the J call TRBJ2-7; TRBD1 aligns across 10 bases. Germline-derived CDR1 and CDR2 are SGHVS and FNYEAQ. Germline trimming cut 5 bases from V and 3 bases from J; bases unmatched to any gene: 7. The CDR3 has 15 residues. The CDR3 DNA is TGTGCCAGCAGCGCGGGGGGACAGGGGATCTACGAGCAGTACTTC. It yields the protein CASSAGGQGIYEQYF.

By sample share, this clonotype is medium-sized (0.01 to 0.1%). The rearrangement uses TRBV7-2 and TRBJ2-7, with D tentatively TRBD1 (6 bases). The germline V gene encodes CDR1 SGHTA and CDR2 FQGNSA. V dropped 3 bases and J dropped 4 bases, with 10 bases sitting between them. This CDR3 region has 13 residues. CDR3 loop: CASSFGQIYEQYF. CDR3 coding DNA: TGTGCCAGCAGCTTTGGACAGATTTACGAGCAGTACTTC. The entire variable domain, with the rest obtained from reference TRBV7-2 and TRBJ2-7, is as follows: GAGVSQSPSNKVTEKGKDVELRCDPISGHTALYWYRQSLGQGLEFLIYFQGNSAPDKSGLPSDRFSAERTGGSVSTLTIQRTQQEDSAVYLCASSFGQIYEQYFGPGTRLTVT.

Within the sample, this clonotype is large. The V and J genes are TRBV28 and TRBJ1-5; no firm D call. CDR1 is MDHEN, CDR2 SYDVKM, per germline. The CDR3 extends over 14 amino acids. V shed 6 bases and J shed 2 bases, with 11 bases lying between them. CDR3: CASSRGGRNQPQHF. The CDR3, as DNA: TGTGCCAGCAGCCGAGGAGGGCGCAATCAGCCCCAGCATTTT.

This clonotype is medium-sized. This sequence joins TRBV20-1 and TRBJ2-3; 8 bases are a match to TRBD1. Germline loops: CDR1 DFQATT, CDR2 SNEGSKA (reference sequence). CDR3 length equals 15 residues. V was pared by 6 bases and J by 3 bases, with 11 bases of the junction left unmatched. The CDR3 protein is CSATGQGIRTDTQYF. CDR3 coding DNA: TGCAGTGCCACCGGACAGGGTATTCGTACAGATACGCAGTATTTT.

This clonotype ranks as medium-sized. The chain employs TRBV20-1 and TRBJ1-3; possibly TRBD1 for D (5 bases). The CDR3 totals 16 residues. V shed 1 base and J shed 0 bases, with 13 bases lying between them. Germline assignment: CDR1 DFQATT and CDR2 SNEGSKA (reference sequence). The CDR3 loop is CSARVQGSRSGNTIYF. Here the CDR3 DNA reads TGCAGTGCTAGAGTTCAGGGTAGTCGCTCTGGAAACACCATATATTTT.

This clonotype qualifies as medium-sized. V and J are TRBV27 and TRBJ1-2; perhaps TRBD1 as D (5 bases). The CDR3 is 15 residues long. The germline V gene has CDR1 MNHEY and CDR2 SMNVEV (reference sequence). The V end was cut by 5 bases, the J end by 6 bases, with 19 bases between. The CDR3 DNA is TGTGCCAGCAGTCACTCAAGGGGCGCCGCTGATGGCTACACCTTC. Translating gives CASSHSRGAADGYTF.

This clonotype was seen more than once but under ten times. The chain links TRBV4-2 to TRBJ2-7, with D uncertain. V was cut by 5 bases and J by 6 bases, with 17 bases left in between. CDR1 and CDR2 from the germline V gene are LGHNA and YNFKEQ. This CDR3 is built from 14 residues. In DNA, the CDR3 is TGTGCCAGCAGCGAAGGAGAAACGGCGGTCGAGCAGTACTTC. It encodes CASSEGETAVEQYF.

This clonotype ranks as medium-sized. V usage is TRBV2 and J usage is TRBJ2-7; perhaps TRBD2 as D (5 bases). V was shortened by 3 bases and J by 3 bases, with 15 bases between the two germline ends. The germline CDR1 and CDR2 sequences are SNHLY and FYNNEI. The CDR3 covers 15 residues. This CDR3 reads CASSDLGVADYEQYF. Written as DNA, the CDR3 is TGTGCCAGCAGTGACCTGGGAGTGGCGGACTACGAGCAGTACTTC.

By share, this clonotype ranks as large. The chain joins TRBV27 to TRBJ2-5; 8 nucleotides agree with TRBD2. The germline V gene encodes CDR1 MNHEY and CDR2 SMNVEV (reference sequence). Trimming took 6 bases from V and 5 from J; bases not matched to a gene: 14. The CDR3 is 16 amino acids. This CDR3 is CASSQGLAGLEETQYF. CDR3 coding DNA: TGTGCCAGCAGCCAAGGACTAGCCGGATTGGAGGAGACCCAGTACTTC.